The 19 T cell receptor beta chains below were found in one sample sequenced in a study of cytomegalovirus exposure and HLA in healthy donors. It was with 60 Vbeta and 13 Jbeta primers that the PCR ran. Only in-frame clones appear in the TCRdb table, and some are missing; sequencing was by immunoSEQ multiplex PCR. The sample records about 160,000 clones, 65% to 85% being singletons. Sample: PBMCs. These receptors were collected from a male donor in good health and CMV-seropositive.

The CDR3 DNA sequence: TGTGCCAGCAGTTTCGGGCTAGCGAGTTCCTACGAGCAGTACTTC. Amino acids: CASSFGLASSYEQYF. The chain joins TRBV27 to TRBJ2-7, with D perhaps TRBD2 (6 bases). V was shortened by 3 bases and J by 1 base, with 13 bases between the two germline ends. The CDR3 runs 15 residues. CDR1 is MNHEY and CDR2 is SMNVEV in the germline V gene (reference sequence).

V is TRBV7-9 and J is TRBJ1-2; D remains ambiguous. Germline CDR1 SEHNR, CDR2 FQNEAQ (reference sequence). The germline V and J ends were trimmed by 0 bases and 8 bases, with 13 bases remaining between them. This CDR3 has 14 residues. The CDR3 nucleotides are TGTGCCAGCAGCTTAGCCCAGGTGGTGGAAGGCTACACCTTC. Protein sequence: CASSLAQVVEGYTF.

In this sample, this clone turned up once. The chain uses TRBV27 and TRBJ2-5; 10 nucleotides line up with TRBD1. The better agreement between TRBJ2-7 and the DNA end casts doubt on the J call. Germline V gives CDR1 MNHEY, CDR2 SMNVEV (reference sequence). The CDR3 consists of 14 residues. The CDR3 bases are TGTGCCAGCAGGACGGGACAGGGGTTCTACGAGCAGTACTTC. Protein product: CASRTGQGFYEQYF.

This chain links TRBV7-6 with TRBJ1-2, with D uncertain. From germline, CDR1 is SGHVS and CDR2 FNYEAQ. Trimming took 8 bases from V and 12 from J, leaving 10 bases between them. This CDR3 has 9 amino acids. For the CDR3, the DNA is TGTGCCAGCGGAGCCGGGAACACCTTC. This gives the protein CASGAGNTF.

This chain uses TRBV4-1 with TRBJ2-1; TRBD2 matches 12 bases. CDR1 and CDR2 (germline): MGHRA, YSYEKL. The V gene end was trimmed by 3 bases and the J gene end by 1 base; junction bases not matched to a gene: 4. The CDR3 covers 17 residues. The CDR3 bases are TGCGCCAGCAGCCAGGCCGGACTAGCGGGGTCCTACAATGAGCAGTTCTTC. It yields the protein CASSQAGLAGSYNEQFF.

The J gene is TRBJ2-7, the V gene TRBV18, with unresolved D. CDR3 size: 11 residues. Germline-derived CDR1 and CDR2 are KGHSH and LQKENI. V lost 5 bases, J lost 3 bases, and 5 bases lay in between. CDR3 region: CASSDNYEQYF. CDR3 DNA sequence: TGTGCCAGCTCAGACAACTACGAGCAGTACTTC.

The rearrangement joins TRBV4-1 to TRBJ2-2; TRBD2 agrees at 10 bases. The length of the CDR3 is 14 residues. Germline CDR1 MGHRA, CDR2 YSYEKL. Trimming removed 7 bases from V and 4 bases from J; junction bases left unmatched: 3. The DNA of the CDR3 is TGCGCCAGCACTAGGACTAGCGGCACCGGGGAGCTGTTTTTT. Translation gives CASTRTSGTGELFF.

This rearrangement joins TRBV9 to TRBJ2-7; 12 nucleotides match TRBD2. CDR3 length: 16 residues. Trimming removed 4 bases from V and 7 bases from J; junction bases left unmatched: 12. Germline V gene data show CDR1 as SGDLS and CDR2 as YYNGEE. In DNA form, the CDR3 reads TGTGCCAGCAGCCTAAGAGGGACTAGCGGGTCTCGGGAGCAGTACTTC. Translating it yields CASSLRGTSGSREQYF.

This chain connects TRBV9 to TRBJ2-4, with 9 bases that match TRBD1. From germline, CDR1 is SGDLS and CDR2 YYNGEE. V shed 0 bases, J shed 0 bases, and the junction held 13 bases outside the gene matches. The CDR3 has 20 residues. CDR3: CASSVDPDRGNPRAKNIQYF. Written as DNA, the CDR3 is TGTGCCAGCAGCGTAGACCCGGACAGGGGAAACCCCCGAGCCAAAAACATTCAGTACTTC. The full variable domain, rest sourced from reference TRBV9 and TRBJ2-4, is DSGVTQTPKHLITATGQRVTLRCSPRSGDLSVYWYQQSLDQGLQFLIQYYNGEERAKGNILERFSAQQFPDLHSELNLSSLELGDSALYFCASSVDPDRGNPRAKNIQYFGAGTRLSVL.

This clone was counted between two and nine times. The gene calls are TRBV4-3 and TRBJ2-1; possible D gene TRBD2, 5 bases. Trimming took 8 bases from V and 7 from J, leaving 9 bases between them. Germline V CDR1 and CDR2: LGHNA, YSLEER. The CDR3 is made up of 11 amino acids. In DNA, the CDR3 is TGCGCCAGCGGTGAGGGTAATGAGCAGTTCTTC. It specifies CASGEGNEQFF.

This chain links TRBV30 with TRBJ1-6; D unresolved. Per germline, CDR1 GTSNPN and CDR2 SVGIG (reference sequence). V was shortened by 6 bases and J by 8 bases, with 14 bases between the two germline ends. The CDR3 runs to 13 residues. CDR3 residues: CACRREIYSPLHF. In DNA, the CDR3 is TGTGCCTGTAGGAGGGAGATATATTCACCCCTCCACTTT. Combining the CDR3 with reference TRBV30 and TRBJ1-6 gives the whole variable domain SQTIHQWPATLVQPVGSPLSLECTVEGTSNPNLYWYRQAAGRGLQLLFYSVGIGQISSEVPQNLSASRPQDRQFILSSKKLLLSDSGFYLCACRREIYSPLHFGNGTRLTVT.

The chain has TRBV2 and TRBJ1-1; maybe TRBD1 (5 bases). This CDR3 region has 12 residues. Per the germline V gene, CDR1 is SNHLY and CDR2 is FYNNEI. The V and J ends lost 3 bases and 11 bases respectively, with 13 bases between them. Here the CDR3 reads CASSEGGESAFF. As DNA, the CDR3 is TGTGCCAGCAGTGAGGGGGGGGAATCGGCTTTCTTT. The full variable domain, rest sourced from reference TRBV2 and TRBJ1-1, is EPEVTQTPSHQVTQMGQEVILRCVPISNHLYFYWYRQILGQKVEFLVSFYNNEISEKSEIFDDQFSVERPDGSNFTLKIRSTKLEDSAMYFCASSEGGESAFFGQGTRLTVV.

This rearrangement joins TRBV21-1 to TRBJ1-5; TRBD1, the table's D call, was not compared with the DNA. TRBV21-1 is labeled a pseudogene. The CDR3 extends over 16 amino acids. In DNA form, the CDR3 reads TGTGCCAGCAGCAAAGTCTGGACAGGGTCAAGACAGCCCCAGCATTTT. This gives the protein CASSKVWTGSRQPQHF.

The V and J genes are TRBV6-5 and TRBJ2-5; 9 bases are shared with TRBD1. V gave up 6 bases and J gave up 5 bases; unmatched junction bases: 7. The germline V gene encodes CDR1 MNHEY and CDR2 SVGAGI. The CDR3 spans 14 residues. CDR3 DNA: TGTGCCAGCAGCTCGGGGACAGGGAGGGAGACCCAGTACTTC. Protein product: CASSSGTGRETQYF.

The rearrangement joins TRBV5-1 to TRBJ2-7; TRBD1 matches at 8 bases. The V and J ends lost 5 bases and 4 bases, in that order; junction bases with no gene match: 11. The CDR3 length is 15 residues. The germline V gene has CDR1 SGHRS and CDR2 YFSETQ. The CDR3 loop reads CASRSTGAGTYEQYF. The CDR3 nucleotides read TGCGCCAGCAGATCGACAGGGGCGGGGACATACGAGCAGTACTTC.

This chain connects TRBV28 to TRBJ2-2; tentatively, D is TRBD2 (6 bases). Germline CDR1 MDHEN, CDR2 SYDVKM. V was clipped by 5 bases and J by 3 bases, with 16 bases between them. There are 16 residues in the CDR3. CDR3 sequence reads: CASSPLLGGYTGELFF. The CDR3 coding sequence is TGTGCCAGCAGTCCGCTCCTTGGAGGGTACACCGGGGAGCTGTTTTTT.

The chain is built from TRBV5-1 and TRBJ2-7, with 11 bases aligning to TRBD2. The CDR3 covers 18 residues. The V gene end was trimmed by 4 bases and the J gene end by 3 bases; junction bases not matched to a gene: 15. The germline gives CDR1 SGHRS, CDR2 YFSETQ. The CDR3 DNA is TGCGCCAGCAGCACCAGATCCGGAACTAGCGGGAGTAGCTACGAGCAGTACTTC. This sequence encodes CASSTRSGTSGSSYEQYF. The variable domain in full, completed from reference TRBV5-1 and TRBJ2-7, reads KAGVTQTPRYLIKTRGQQVTLSCSPISGHRSVSWYQQTPGQGLQFLFEYFSETQRNKGNFPGRFSGRQFSNSRSEMNVSTLELGDSALYLCASSTRSGTSGSSYEQYFGPGTRLTVT.

J is TRBJ1-2 and V is TRBV4-2, with 10 bases matching TRBD1. CDR1 is LGHNA and CDR2 is YNFKEQ in the germline V gene. There are 17 residues in the CDR3. The junction had 9 bases not matched to a gene; V was cut back by 3 bases and J by 2 bases. The CDR3 loop is CASSHIKPGQGNYGYTF. The DNA of the CDR3 is TGTGCCAGCAGCCATATAAAACCGGGACAGGGGAACTATGGCTACACCTTC.

CDR3: CASSFSGTGIYNEQFF. DNA for the CDR3: TGTGCCAGCAGCTTTTCCGGGACAGGGATTTACAATGAGCAGTTCTTC. V is TRBV7-6 and J is TRBJ2-1, with 9 nucleotides matching TRBD1. This CDR3 is 16 amino acids long. The ends lost 3 bases at V and 4 bases at J; junction bases unmatched: 7. CDR1 and CDR2 (germline): SGHVS, FNYEAQ.